These 3 T cell receptor beta chains were sequenced from one sample in a study of CD8+ T cells in alopecia areata (dated by TCRdb to 2016 to 2019). Library prep was done by the immunoSEQ multiplex PCR assay. For TCR sequencing, RNA was extracted from every sample and reverse transcribed into cDNA to serve as template. TCRdb re-hosts the immuneACCESS table, in-frame sequences only. Its copies lack some clones; in the studies checked, an unresolved V gene accounts for under half of them, and the cause for the rest is not known. The sample table contains approximately 180,000 clones; only one count was recorded for less than 80% of them. The top ten hold 9.5% to 12% of the sample. The sample's time point label, decoded: baseline before oral tofacitinib. The source was CD8+ T cells sorted from blood, collected at week 0. Source of these receptors: a human donor with alopecia areata.

V usage is TRBV7-2 and J usage is TRBJ1-1; D call uncertain. The germline gives CDR1 SGHTA, CDR2 FQGNSA. V dropped 2 bases and J dropped 5 bases, with 12 bases sitting between them. The CDR3 length is 14 residues. This chain's CDR3 is CASSLPRRATEAFF. The CDR3 nucleotides read TGTGCCAGCAGCTTACCCAGGAGGGCGACTGAAGCTTTCTTT.

V usage is TRBV10-2 and J usage is TRBJ1-1; D uncertain. This CDR3 comprises 13 residues. V lost 3 bases and J lost 1, with 6 bases in between. Germline CDR1 is WSHSY and CDR2 is SAAADI. The DNA of the CDR3 is TGCGCCAGCAGTGAAGGAAAGAACACTGAAGCTTTCTTT. The encoded protein is CASSEGKNTEAFF.

V is TRBV9 and J is TRBJ2-1; 10 bases fit TRBD1. With 3 bases clipped from V and 10 bases from J, the junction kept 13 bases outside the gene matches. Germline CDR1 SGDLS, CDR2 YYNGEE. This CDR3 contains 16 residues. CDR3 sequence reads: CASSANPGTGVEEQFF. CDR3 in DNA: TGTGCCAGCAGCGCCAACCCCGGGACAGGGGTTGAGGAGCAGTTCTTC.